The clone carrying this T cell receptor (beta chain) was found a few times. Its antigen remains unknown. TCRdb recomputed calls from the 5' RACE reads with MiXCR, one row per CDR3 protein. The sample has about 470,000 distinct CDR3 sequences, approximately 24% seen once; the top ten hold 2.9%. The sample originates from a study of identical twins. Study-level results: Insertions were fewer in abundant cord blood beta clonotypes, whereas memory repertoires showed none of this pattern.

The V and J ends lost 5 bases and 3 bases respectively, with 17 bases between them. The CDR3 runs to 15 residues. Germline values: CDR1 DFQATT, CDR2 SNEGSKA (reference sequence). These records were also assigned to another study, of T cells expressing NK-cell markers. That paper notes: Each TCR beta repertoire originated in sorted T cells that were CD3+CD56+NKG2C+, CD3+CD56+NKG2C- or CD3+CD56-NKG2C+. Seven of the eight sequenced donors were classified as HCMV-seropositive, and one was classified as seronegative. In a few donors, these clonotypes also led the CD3+CD56-NKG2C+ fraction.

The receptor's source is a woman aged 18-30 years in good health. The chain employs TRBV20-1 and TRBJ2-1; D is perhaps TRBD2 (5 bases). The material sequenced was CD4+ T cells sorted from blood. CDR3: CSAARGVEYYNEQFF. The CDR3 DNA sequence: TGCAGTGCTGCCCGGGGAGTCGAGTACTACAATGAGCAGTTCTTC.